This is a list of T cell receptor beta chains from one sample in a study of cytomegalovirus exposure and HLA in healthy donors. The assay was immunoSEQ multiplex PCR, and TCRdb's table has in-frame clones only and misses some. The table lists about 94,000 clones, 75% to 85% of them singletons. The material sequenced was PBMCs. The receptors derive from a woman in her thirties or forties in good health and CMV-seronegative. Each CDR3 is given with its conserved first and last residue. D genes are given only for firm matches. Part of the rows lack a size; the others show once, few, many or a class for expanded clones.

V gene: TRBV30
clone size: -
J gene: TRBJ1-5
D gene: -
CDR3 DNA: TGTGCCTGGACCTTGAGTGGGAGAGGACAGCCCCAGCATTTT
CDR3 protein: CAWTLSGRGQPQHF

V gene: TRBV9
clone size: once
J gene: TRBJ2-2
D gene: -
CDR3 DNA: TGTGCCAGCAGCGTAGGCGGGGCCGCGAACACCGGGGAGCTGTTTTTT
CDR3 protein: CASSVGGAANTGELFF

V gene: TRBV5-4
clone size: -
J gene: TRBJ2-3
D gene: -
CDR3 DNA: TGTGCCAGCAGCGCACAGGGTGGCACAGATACGCAGTATTTT
CDR3 protein: CASSAQGGTDTQYF

V gene: TRBV23-1
clone size: -
J gene: TRBJ1-2
D gene: -
CDR3 DNA: TGCGCCAGCAGTCCCGACTATGGCTACACCTTC
CDR3 protein: CASSPDYGYTF

V gene: TRBV7-2
clone size: -
J gene: TRBJ1-1
D gene: -
CDR3 DNA: TGTGCCAGCAGCCTCAGGGATCTAACTGAAGCTTTCTTT
CDR3 protein: CASSLRDLTEAFF

V gene: TRBV7-2
clone size: -
J gene: TRBJ2-7
D gene: -
CDR3 DNA: TGTGCCAGCAGCTTCCTCTCCTACGAGCAGTACTTC
CDR3 protein: CASSFLSYEQYF

V gene: TRBV18
clone size: -
J gene: TRBJ1-3
D gene: TRBD1
CDR3 DNA: TGTGCCAGCTCACCACCGTCAGGGGGATCTGGAAACACCATATATTTT
CDR3 protein: CASSPPSGGSGNTIYF

V gene: TRBV30
clone size: -
J gene: TRBJ1-2
D gene: TRBD1
CDR3 DNA: TGTGCCTGGAGGAGGGGACAGGGCTCGGGTGGCTACACCTTC
CDR3 protein: CAWRRGQGSGGYTF

V gene: TRBV5-8
clone size: once
J gene: TRBJ2-7
D gene: -
CDR3 DNA: TGTGCCAGCAGCTTGGAAAAGGGGTCAAGCTCCTACGAGCAGTACTTC
CDR3 protein: CASSLEKGSSSYEQYF

V gene: TRBV30
clone size: -
J gene: TRBJ1-3
D gene: -
CDR3 DNA: TGTGCCTGGAGTGTAGGGGTACTCTCTGGAAACACCATATATTTT
CDR3 protein: CAWSVGVLSGNTIYF

V gene: TRBV10-3
clone size: -
J gene: TRBJ1-1
D gene: TRBD1
CDR3 DNA: TGTGCCATCAGTGAAAACAGGGGAGACACTGAAGCTTTCTTT
CDR3 protein: CAISENRGDTEAFF

V gene: TRBV5-1
clone size: -
J gene: TRBJ2-5
D gene: -
CDR3 DNA: TGCGCCAGCAGCCCGCACCTAGTAGAGACCCAGTACTTC
CDR3 protein: CASSPHLVETQYF

V gene: TRBV6-5
clone size: few
J gene: TRBJ2-3
D gene: -
CDR3 DNA: TGTGCCAGCAGTTTTCAGGGCACAGATACGCAGTATTTT
CDR3 protein: CASSFQGTDTQYF

V gene: TRBV29-1
clone size: -
J gene: TRBJ1-1
D gene: -
CDR3 DNA: TGCAGCGTTGAAGACGGGAACACTGAAGCTTTCTTT
CDR3 protein: CSVEDGNTEAFF

V gene: TRBV5-6
clone size: -
J gene: TRBJ1-2
D gene: -
CDR3 DNA: TGTGCCAGCAGCCCTGGCGGGGGCGGCTACACCTTC
CDR3 protein: CASSPGGGGYTF

V gene: TRBV29-1
clone size: -
J gene: TRBJ2-1
D gene: -
CDR3 DNA: TGCAGCGTTGCCCACGGGAGCTACAATGAGCAGTTCTTC
CDR3 protein: CSVAHGSYNEQFF

V gene: TRBV29-1
clone size: -
J gene: TRBJ1-5
D gene: -
CDR3 DNA: TGCAGCGTTTCCTGGGGAGACAATCAGCCCCAGAATTTT
CDR3 protein: CSVSWGDNQPQNF

V gene: TRBV4-1
clone size: -
J gene: TRBJ1-1
D gene: TRBD1
CDR3 DNA: TGCGCCAGCAGCCATCCGGGACAGGGGTTCACTGAAGCTTTCTTT
CDR3 protein: CASSHPGQGFTEAFF

V gene: TRBV4-2
clone size: few
J gene: TRBJ1-2
D gene: -
CDR3 DNA: TGTGCCAGCAGCCAAGAGGTTCAGGCCTATGGCTACACCTTC
CDR3 protein: CASSQEVQAYGYTF

V gene: TRBV5-6
clone size: -
J gene: TRBJ2-3
D gene: -
CDR3 DNA: TGTGCCAGCAGCTTAGACGGCAAGGGCACAGGTACGCAGTATTTT
CDR3 protein: CASSLDGKGTGTQYF

V gene: TRBV19
clone size: -
J gene: TRBJ1-3
D gene: -
CDR3 DNA: TGTGCCAGTAGGACATTTGGCACTGGAAACACCATATATTTT
CDR3 protein: CASRTFGTGNTIYF

V gene: TRBV5-5
clone size: few
J gene: TRBJ1-2
D gene: TRBD1
CDR3 DNA: TGTGCCAGCAGCAAACCGGGACAGCCTAACTATGGCTACACCTTC
CDR3 protein: CASSKPGQPNYGYTF

V gene: TRBV27
clone size: -
J gene: TRBJ1-1
D gene: TRBD1
CDR3 DNA: TGTGCCAGCAGTCCCGGACAGGGGGCGCGAACTGAAGCTTTCTTT
CDR3 protein: CASSPGQGARTEAFF

V gene: TRBV4-3
clone size: -
J gene: TRBJ1-4
D gene: -
CDR3 DNA: TGCGCCAGCAGCCAAGCCAAAGGTCGGGGTAATGAAAAACTGTTTTTT
CDR3 protein: CASSQAKGRGNEKLFF

V gene: TRBV6-5
clone size: -
J gene: TRBJ2-2
D gene: TRBD1
CDR3 DNA: TGTGCCAGCCTCACCCAGGGGGCAGGGACCGGGGAGCTGTTTTTT
CDR3 protein: CASLTQGAGTGELFF

V gene: TRBV6-1
clone size: once
J gene: TRBJ2-3
D gene: -
CDR3 DNA: TGTGCCAGCAGTGCTGACAGAGTCCGCACAGATACGCAGTATTTT
CDR3 protein: CASSADRVRTDTQYF

V gene: TRBV7-9
clone size: -
J gene: TRBJ1-1
D gene: TRBD1
CDR3 DNA: TGTGCCAGCAGCTTGCCTAGACAGGGGGCTCCGAACACTGAAGCTTTCTTT
CDR3 protein: CASSLPRQGAPNTEAFF

V gene: TRBV7-7
clone size: many
J gene: TRBJ1-1
D gene: TRBD1
CDR3 DNA: TGTGCTAGCAGCTTAGACAGGGACACTGAAGCTTTCTTT
CDR3 protein: CASSLDRDTEAFF

V gene: TRBV4-3
clone size: -
J gene: TRBJ2-2
D gene: -
CDR3 DNA: TGCGCCAGCAGCCAATCTCCGTTAAGGGGCACCGGGGAGCTGTTTTTT
CDR3 protein: CASSQSPLRGTGELFF

V gene: TRBV4-2
clone size: -
J gene: TRBJ2-1
D gene: TRBD2
CDR3 DNA: TGTGCCAGCAGCCAAGAAAAGCGGGGGGGACTCAATGAGCAGTTCTTC
CDR3 protein: CASSQEKRGGLNEQFF

V gene: TRBV10-3
clone size: -
J gene: TRBJ2-7
D gene: -
CDR3 DNA: TGTGCCACCGCAAGCGATGCGGGTTACGAGCAGTACTTC
CDR3 protein: CATASDAGYEQYF

V gene: TRBV7-9
clone size: -
J gene: TRBJ2-3
D gene: TRBD2
CDR3 DNA: TGTGCCAGCATCAGATGGCTAGCGGGGAGTTCTAGCACAGATACGCAGTATTTT
CDR3 protein: CASIRWLAGSSSTDTQYF